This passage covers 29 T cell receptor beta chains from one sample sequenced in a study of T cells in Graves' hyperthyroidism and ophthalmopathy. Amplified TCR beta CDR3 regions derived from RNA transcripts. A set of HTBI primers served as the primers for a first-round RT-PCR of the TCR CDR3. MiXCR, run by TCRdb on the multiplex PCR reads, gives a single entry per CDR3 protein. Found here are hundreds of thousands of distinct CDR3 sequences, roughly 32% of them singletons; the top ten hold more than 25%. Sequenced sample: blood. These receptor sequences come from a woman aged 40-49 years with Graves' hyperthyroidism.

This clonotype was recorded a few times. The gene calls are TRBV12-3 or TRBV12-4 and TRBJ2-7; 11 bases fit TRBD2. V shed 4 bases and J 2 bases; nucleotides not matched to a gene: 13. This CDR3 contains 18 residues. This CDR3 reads CASSSSQSHSGRAYEQYF. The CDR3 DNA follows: TGTGCCAGCAGTTCGAGCCAGTCGCATAGCGGGAGGGCCTACGAGCAGTACTTC.

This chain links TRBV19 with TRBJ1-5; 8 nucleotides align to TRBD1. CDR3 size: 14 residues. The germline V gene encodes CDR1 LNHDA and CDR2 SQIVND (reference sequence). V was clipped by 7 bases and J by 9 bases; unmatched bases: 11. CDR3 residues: CASKEAGQERPQHF. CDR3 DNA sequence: TGTGCCAGTAAGGAGGCGGGACAGGAACGGCCCCAGCATTTT.

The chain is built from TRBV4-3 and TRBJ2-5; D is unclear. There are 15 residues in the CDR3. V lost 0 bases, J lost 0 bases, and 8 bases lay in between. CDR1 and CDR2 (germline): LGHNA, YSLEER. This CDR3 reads CASSQDSTYQETQYF. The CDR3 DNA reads TGCGCCAGCAGCCAAGACAGCACGTACCAAGAGACCCAGTACTTC.

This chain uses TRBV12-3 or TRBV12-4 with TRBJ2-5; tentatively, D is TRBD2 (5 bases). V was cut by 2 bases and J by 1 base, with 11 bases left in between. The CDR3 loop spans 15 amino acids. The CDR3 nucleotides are TGTGCCAGCAGTTTATCTCCGGGGATCCAAGAGACCCAGTACTTC. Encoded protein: CASSLSPGIQETQYF.

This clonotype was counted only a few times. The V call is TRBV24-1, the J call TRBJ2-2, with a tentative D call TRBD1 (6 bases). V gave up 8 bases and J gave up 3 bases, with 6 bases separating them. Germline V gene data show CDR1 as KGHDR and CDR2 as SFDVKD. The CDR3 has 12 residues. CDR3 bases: TGTGCCACCACAGGGGACACCGGGGAGCTGTTTTTT. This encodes CATTGDTGELFF.

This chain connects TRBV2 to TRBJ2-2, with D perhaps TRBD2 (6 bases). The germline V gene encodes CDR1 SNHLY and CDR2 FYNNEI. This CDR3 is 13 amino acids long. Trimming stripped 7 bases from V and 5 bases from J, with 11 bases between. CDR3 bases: TGTGCCAGCAAGGGAGGACGGACCGGGGAGCTGTTTTTT. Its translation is CASKGGRTGELFF.

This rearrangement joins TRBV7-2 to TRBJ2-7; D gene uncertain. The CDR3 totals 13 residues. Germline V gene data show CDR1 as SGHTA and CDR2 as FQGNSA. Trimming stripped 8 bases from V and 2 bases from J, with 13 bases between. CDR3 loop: CASGLRTAYEQYF. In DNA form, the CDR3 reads TGTGCCAGCGGCCTCCGAACCGCCTACGAGCAGTACTTC.

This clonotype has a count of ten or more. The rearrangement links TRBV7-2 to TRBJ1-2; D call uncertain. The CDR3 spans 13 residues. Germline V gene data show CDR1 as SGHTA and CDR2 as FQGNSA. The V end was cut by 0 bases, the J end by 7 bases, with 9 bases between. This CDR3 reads CASSLALGGGYTF. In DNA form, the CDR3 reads TGTGCCAGCAGCTTAGCGCTGGGAGGTGGCTACACCTTC.

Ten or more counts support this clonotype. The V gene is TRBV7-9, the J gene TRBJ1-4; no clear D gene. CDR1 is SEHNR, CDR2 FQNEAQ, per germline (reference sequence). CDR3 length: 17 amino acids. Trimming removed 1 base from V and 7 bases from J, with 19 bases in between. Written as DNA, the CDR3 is TGTGCCAGCAGCTTAGGACGGGGAGGCCTACGGGGTGAAAAACTGTTTTTT. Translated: CASSLGRGGLRGEKLFF.

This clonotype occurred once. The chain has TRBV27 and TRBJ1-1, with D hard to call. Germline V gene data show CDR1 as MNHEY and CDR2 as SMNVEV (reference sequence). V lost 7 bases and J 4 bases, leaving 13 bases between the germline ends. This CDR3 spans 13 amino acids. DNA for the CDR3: TGTGCCAGCACCCCCGGCGAGGGCACTGAAGCTTTCTTT. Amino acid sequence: CASTPGEGTEAFF.

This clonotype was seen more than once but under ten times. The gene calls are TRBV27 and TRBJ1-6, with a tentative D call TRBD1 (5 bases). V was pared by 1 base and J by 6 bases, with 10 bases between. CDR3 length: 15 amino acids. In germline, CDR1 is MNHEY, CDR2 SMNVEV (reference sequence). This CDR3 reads CASSLLTGGNSPLHF. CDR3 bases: TGTGCCAGCAGTTTATTAACCGGGGGTAATTCACCCCTCCACTTT.

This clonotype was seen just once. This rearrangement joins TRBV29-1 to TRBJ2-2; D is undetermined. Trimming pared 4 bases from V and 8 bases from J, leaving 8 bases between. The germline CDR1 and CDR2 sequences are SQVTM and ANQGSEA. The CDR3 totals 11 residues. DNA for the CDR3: TGCAGCGTTGTTTTTCGGGGGGAGCTGTTTTTT. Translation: CSVVFRGELFF.

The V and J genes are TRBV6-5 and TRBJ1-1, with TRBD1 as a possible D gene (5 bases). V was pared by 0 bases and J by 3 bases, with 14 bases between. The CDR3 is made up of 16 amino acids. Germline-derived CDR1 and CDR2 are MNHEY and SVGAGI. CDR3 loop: CASSYSIGGEDTEAFF. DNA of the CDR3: TGTGCCAGCAGTTACTCGATAGGAGGGGAGGACACTGAAGCTTTCTTT.

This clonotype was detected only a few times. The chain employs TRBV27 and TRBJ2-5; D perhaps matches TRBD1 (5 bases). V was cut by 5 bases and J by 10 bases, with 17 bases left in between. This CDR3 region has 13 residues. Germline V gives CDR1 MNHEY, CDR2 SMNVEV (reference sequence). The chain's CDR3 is CASSPSRQSLQYF. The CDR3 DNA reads TGTGCCAGCAGTCCATCCCGACAGAGCCTCCAGTACTTC.

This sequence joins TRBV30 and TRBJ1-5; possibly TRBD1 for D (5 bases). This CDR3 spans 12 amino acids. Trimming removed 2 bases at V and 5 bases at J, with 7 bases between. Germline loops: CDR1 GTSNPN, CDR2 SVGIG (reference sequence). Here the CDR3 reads CAWSPGDQPQHF. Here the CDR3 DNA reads TGTGCCTGGAGTCCGGGGGATCAGCCCCAGCATTTT.

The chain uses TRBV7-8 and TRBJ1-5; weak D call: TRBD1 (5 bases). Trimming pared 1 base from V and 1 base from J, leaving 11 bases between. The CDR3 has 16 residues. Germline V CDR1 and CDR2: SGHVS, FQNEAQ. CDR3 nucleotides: TGTGCCAGCAGCTTAGAGGGACTAGGGAGCAATCAGCCCCAGCATTTT. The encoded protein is CASSLEGLGSNQPQHF.

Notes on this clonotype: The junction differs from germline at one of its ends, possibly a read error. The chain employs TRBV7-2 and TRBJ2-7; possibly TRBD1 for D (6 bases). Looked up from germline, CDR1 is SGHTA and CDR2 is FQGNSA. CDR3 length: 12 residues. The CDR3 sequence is CASSQGGHEQYF. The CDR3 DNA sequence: TGCGCCAGCAGCCAAGGGGGTCACGAGCAGTACTTC. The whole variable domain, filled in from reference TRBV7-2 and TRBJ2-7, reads GAGVSQSPSNKVTEKGKDVELRCDPISGHTALYWYRQSLGQGLEFLIYFQGNSAPDKSGLPSDRFSAERTGGSVSTLTIQRTQQEDSAVYLCASSQGGHEQYFGPGTRLTVT.

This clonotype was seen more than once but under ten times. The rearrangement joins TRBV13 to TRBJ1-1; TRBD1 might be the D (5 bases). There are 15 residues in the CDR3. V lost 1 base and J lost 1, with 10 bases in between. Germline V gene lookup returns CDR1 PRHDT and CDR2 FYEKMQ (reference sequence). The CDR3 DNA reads TGTGCCAGCAGCTTAGCCCGAACAGGGAACACTGAAGCTTTCTTT. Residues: CASSLARTGNTEAFF. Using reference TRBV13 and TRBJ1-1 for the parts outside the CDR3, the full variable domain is AAGVIQSPRHLIKEKRETATLKCYPIPRHDTVYWYQQGPGQDPQFLISFYEKMQSDKGSIPDRFSAQQFSDYHSELNMSSLELGDSALYFCASSLARTGNTEAFFGQGTRLTVV.

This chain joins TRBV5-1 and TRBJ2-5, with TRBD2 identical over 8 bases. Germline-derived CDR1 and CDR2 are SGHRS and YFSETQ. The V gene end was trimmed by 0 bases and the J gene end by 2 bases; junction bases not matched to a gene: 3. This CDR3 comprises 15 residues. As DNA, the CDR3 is TGCGCCAGCAGCTTGGATTCGGGAGGGCAAGAGACCCAGTACTTC. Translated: CASSLDSGGQETQYF.

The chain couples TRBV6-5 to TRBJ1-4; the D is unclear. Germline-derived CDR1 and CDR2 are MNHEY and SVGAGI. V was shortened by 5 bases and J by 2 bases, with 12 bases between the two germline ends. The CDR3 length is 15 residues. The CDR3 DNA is TGTGCCAGCAGTCCCCAGGCGTTTACTAATGAAAAACTGTTTTTT. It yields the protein CASSPQAFTNEKLFF.

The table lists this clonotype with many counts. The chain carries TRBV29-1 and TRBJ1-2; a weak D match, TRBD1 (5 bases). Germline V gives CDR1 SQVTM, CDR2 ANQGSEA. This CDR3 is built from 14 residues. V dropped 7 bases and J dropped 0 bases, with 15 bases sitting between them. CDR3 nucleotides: TGCAGCGACAGACAGAGTGGGACTAACTATGGCTACACCTTC. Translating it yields CSDRQSGTNYGYTF.

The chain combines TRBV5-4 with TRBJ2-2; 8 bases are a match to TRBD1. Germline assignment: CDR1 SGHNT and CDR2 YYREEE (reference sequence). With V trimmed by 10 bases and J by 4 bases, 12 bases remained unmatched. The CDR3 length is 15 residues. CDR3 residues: CAGTVDRGITGELFF. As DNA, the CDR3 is TGTGCCGGCACCGTAGACAGGGGTATCACCGGGGAGCTGTTTTTT.

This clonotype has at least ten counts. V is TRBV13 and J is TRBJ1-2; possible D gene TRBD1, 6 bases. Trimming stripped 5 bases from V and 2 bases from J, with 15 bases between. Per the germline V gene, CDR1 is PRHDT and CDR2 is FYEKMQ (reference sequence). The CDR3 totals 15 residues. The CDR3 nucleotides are TGTGCCAGCAGCCCCCCCGGACAGCTCAACTATGGCTACACCTTC. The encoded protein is CASSPPGQLNYGYTF.

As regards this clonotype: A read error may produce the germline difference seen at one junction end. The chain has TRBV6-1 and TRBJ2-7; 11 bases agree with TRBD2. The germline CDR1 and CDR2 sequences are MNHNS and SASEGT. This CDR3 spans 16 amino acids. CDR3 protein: CASSRFSGRDVYEQYF. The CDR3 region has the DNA TGTGCCAGCAGTCGATTTAGCGGGAGGGACGTCTACGAACAGTACTTC.

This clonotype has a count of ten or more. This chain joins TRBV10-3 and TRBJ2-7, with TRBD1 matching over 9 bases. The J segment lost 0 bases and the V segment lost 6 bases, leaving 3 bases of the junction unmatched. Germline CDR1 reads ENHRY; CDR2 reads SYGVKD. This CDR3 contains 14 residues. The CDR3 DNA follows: TGTGCCATCAGACCGACAGGGGGCTCCTACGAGCAGTACTTC. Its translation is CAIRPTGGSYEQYF.

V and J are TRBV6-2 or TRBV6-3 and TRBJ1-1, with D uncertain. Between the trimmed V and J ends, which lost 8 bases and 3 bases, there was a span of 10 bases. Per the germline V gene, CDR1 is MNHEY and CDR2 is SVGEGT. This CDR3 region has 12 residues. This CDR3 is CASRAGYTEAFF. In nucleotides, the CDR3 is TGTGCCAGCCGAGCGGGGTACACTGAAGCTTTCTTT.

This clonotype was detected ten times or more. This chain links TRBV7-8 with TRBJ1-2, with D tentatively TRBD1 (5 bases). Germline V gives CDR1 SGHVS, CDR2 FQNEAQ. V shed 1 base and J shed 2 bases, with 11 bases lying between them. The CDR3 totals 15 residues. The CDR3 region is CASSLVAGLNYGYTF. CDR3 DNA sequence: TGTGCCAGCAGCTTAGTGGCAGGGCTGAACTATGGCTACACCTTC. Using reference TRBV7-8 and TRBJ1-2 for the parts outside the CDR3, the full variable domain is GAGVSQSPRYKVAKRGQDVALRCDPISGHVSLFWYQQALGQGPEFLTYFQNEAQLDKSGLPSDRFFAERPEGSVSTLKIQRTQQEDSAVYLCASSLVAGLNYGYTFGSGTRLTVV.

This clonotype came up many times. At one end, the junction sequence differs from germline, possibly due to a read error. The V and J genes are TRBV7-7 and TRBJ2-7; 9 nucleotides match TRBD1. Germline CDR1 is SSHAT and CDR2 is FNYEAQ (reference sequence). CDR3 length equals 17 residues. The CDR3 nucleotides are TGTGCTAGCAGCTTAGGTGCTCCGGGACAGGGTTACTACGAGCAGTACTTC. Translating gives CASSLGAPGQGYYEQYF.

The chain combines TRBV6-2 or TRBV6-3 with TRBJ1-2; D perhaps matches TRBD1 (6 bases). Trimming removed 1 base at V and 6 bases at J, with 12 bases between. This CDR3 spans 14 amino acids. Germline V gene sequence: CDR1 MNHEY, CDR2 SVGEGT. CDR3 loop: CASSYLGRGDGYTF. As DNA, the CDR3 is TGTGCCAGCAGTTACTTGGGCAGGGGAGATGGCTACACCTTC.